Listed below are T cell receptor beta chains from one sample, sequenced in a study of blood T cell repertoires in COVID-19. Sequenced by immunoSEQ multiplex PCR; TCRdb stores in-frame clones only, minus some. The data show roughly 180,000 clones, with roughly 80% seen just once and around a sixth held by the top ten. Sequencing was carried out using peripheral blood. The receptor source for this set is a man between 60 and 70 years old with active or convalescent COVID-19. Each CDR3 is given with its conserved first and last residue. The order of the fields is J gene, D gene, clone size, V gene, CDR3 protein, CDR3 DNA. A D gene is named only where the DNA matches it firmly. Size tells how often a clone was seen (once, few, many) or the class of an expanded clone, and some rows leave it out.

TRBJ2-3 TRBD2 . TRBV7-9 CASSPSGRAGDTQYF TGTGCCAGCAGCCCTAGCGGGAGGGCCGGAGATACGCAGTATTTT
TRBJ1-1 . . TRBV29-1 CSANGGRNTEAFF TGCAGCGCTAACGGGGGGAGGAACACTGAAGCTTTCTTT
TRBJ2-7 TRBD2 . TRBV18 CASSPQAGGPKEQYF TGTGCCAGCTCACCACAGGCGGGAGGGCCGAAGGAGCAGTACTTC
TRBJ2-7 TRBD1 . TRBV7-9 CASSPRDSAYEQYF TGTGCCAGCAGCCCCCGGGACAGCGCCTACGAGCAGTACTTC
TRBJ2-2 TRBD2 few TRBV3-1/TRBV3-2 CASSLGTSGNKPPNTGELFF TGTGCCAGCAGCCTCGGGACTAGCGGGAACAAACCCCCAAACACCGGGGAGCTGTTTTTT
TRBJ1-5 . . TRBV10-3 CAISESVLGGQPQHF TGTGCCATCAGTGAGTCGGTTTTGGGGGGGCAGCCCCAGCATTTT
TRBJ2-7 TRBD2 . TRBV9 CASSAGTSGGDEQYF TGTGCCAGCAGCGCGGGGACTAGCGGGGGGGACGAGCAGTACTTC
TRBJ1-5 . . TRBV4-1 CASSPRGSYSNQPQHF TGCGCCAGCAGCCCGCGAGGGTCATATAGCAATCAGCCCCAGCATTTT
TRBJ2-3 TRBD1 once TRBV2 CASSPNQDRASTDTQYF TGTGCCAGCAGTCCAAATCAGGACAGGGCCAGCACAGATACGCAGTATTTT
TRBJ2-1 . . TRBV9 CASSPRGSGNEQFF TGTGCCAGCAGCCCCCGGGGTAGCGGCAATGAGCAGTTCTTC
TRBJ2-7 TRBD1 . TRBV7-9 CASVRRDSLEQYF TGTGCCAGCGTTCGACGGGACAGCCTCGAGCAGTACTTC
TRBJ1-5 TRBD1 . TRBV28 CASRRQGGMRPQHF TGTGCCAGCAGGAGACAGGGTGGCATGCGGCCCCAGCATTTT
TRBJ2-1 TRBD2 few TRBV6-4 CASSKGTSGLQFF TGTGCCAGCAGTAAAGGGACTAGCGGTCTGCAGTTCTTC
TRBJ2-7 TRBD1 . TRBV5-5 CASSFPGTVYEQYF TGTGCCAGCAGCTTTCCCGGGACAGTGTACGAGCAGTACTTC
TRBJ1-4 . . TRBV19 CASSPRGPNEKLFF TGTGCCAGTAGTCCCCGTGGGCCGAATGAAAAACTGTTTTTT
TRBJ2-1 . . TRBV13 CASSPGTSPHEQFF TGTGCCAGCAGCCCCGGCACTAGTCCCCATGAGCAGTTCTTC
TRBJ2-7 TRBD1 . TRBV12-5 CASGLGTGIYEQYF TGTGCTAGTGGTTTGGGGACAGGAATCTACGAGCAGTACTTC
TRBJ2-7 TRBD2 . TRBV5-5 CASSSGLAGVSEQYF TGTGCCAGCAGCTCCGGACTAGCGGGAGTCTCCGAGCAGTACTTC
TRBJ2-5 TRBD2 once TRBV5-1 CASSFNPGLQETQYF TGCGCCAGCAGCTTTAATCCGGGACTACAAGAGACCCAGTACTTC
TRBJ2-3 TRBD2 . TRBV10-3 CAVYGTSDDTQYF TGTGCCGTCTACGGGACTAGCGATGATACGCAGTATTTT
TRBJ2-3 TRBD2 . TRBV5-6 CASSLRTSYGTDTQYF TGTGCCAGCAGCTTGCGGACTAGCTATGGCACAGATACGCAGTATTTT
TRBJ2-5 TRBD1 . TRBV24-1 CATSDSGQSQETQYF TGTGCCACCAGTGACTCGGGACAGTCCCAAGAGACCCAGTACTTC
TRBJ2-1 . . TRBV19 CASSIKMPTVAYNEQFF TGTGCCAGTAGTATAAAAATGCCGACAGTCGCCTACAATGAGCAGTTCTTC
TRBJ1-4 . . TRBV11-2 CASSSSGGIAWGEKLFF TGTGCCAGCAGCTCTTCGGGGGGCATTGCATGGGGTGAAAAACTGTTTTTT
TRBJ2-7 TRBD2 . TRBV3-1/TRBV3-2 CASSLSGGSYEQYF TGTGCCAGCAGCCTTAGCGGGGGCTCCTACGAGCAGTACTTC
TRBJ2-7 . . TRBV12-2 CASRSQFAALREQYF TGTGCAAGTCGCTCCCAGTTTGCGGCCCTAAGAGAGCAGTACTTC
TRBJ2-3 TRBD2 . TRBV6-2/TRBV6-3 CASSYSREPGLAGDTQYF TGTGCCAGCAGTTACTCGAGGGAACCGGGACTAGCGGGAGATACGCAGTATTTT
TRBJ1-2 . . TRBV12-3/TRBV12-4 CASSLVAGYGYTF TGTGCCAGCAGTTTAGTGGCAGGGTATGGCTACACCTTC
TRBJ2-1 TRBD2 . TRBV11-2 CASSLGRGTTSGSYNEQFF TGTGCCAGCAGCTTAGGGAGGGGCACTACTAGCGGGTCTTACAATGAGCAGTTCTTC
TRBJ2-3 TRBD2 once TRBV27 CASSLRGTSFRDTQYF TGTGCCAGCAGTTTGAGGGGGACTAGCTTTAGAGATACGCAGTATTTT
TRBJ2-7 . . TRBV11-2 CASTQDSYEQYF TGTGCCAGCACTCAAGACAGTTACGAGCAGTACTTC
TRBJ2-1 . . TRBV12-3/TRBV12-4 CASSFSGHNEQFF TGTGCCAGCAGTTTTAGTGGGCACAATGAGCAGTTCTTC
TRBJ2-7 TRBD2 . TRBV18 CASSLRASGRLGFEQYF TGTGCCAGCTCACTCCGGGCTAGCGGGAGATTGGGGTTCGAGCAGTACTTC
TRBJ2-4 TRBD2 . TRBV9 CASSPEVLAGGSIQYF TGTGCCAGCAGCCCAGAGGTCCTAGCGGGAGGGAGCATTCAGTACTTC
TRBJ1-6 TRBD1 . TRBV14 CASSQATGGGNSPLHF TGTGCCAGCAGCCAAGCGACAGGGGGGGGGAATTCACCCCTCCACTTT
TRBJ2-4 . . TRBV24-1 CATSDSGVGKNIQYF TGTGCCACCAGTGATTCAGGGGTCGGCAAAAACATTCAGTACTTC
TRBJ2-2 . . TRBV24-1 CATGGLGGGELFF TGTGCCACCGGGGGCCTAGGGGGCGGGGAGCTGTTTTTT
TRBJ1-2 TRBD1 . TRBV29-1 CSVEEPQGHYGYTF TGCAGCGTTGAAGAACCACAGGGGCACTATGGCTACACCTTC
TRBJ2-3 TRBD2 . TRBV24-1 CATSEGGSGTGDTQYF TGTGCCACCAGTGAAGGAGGAAGCGGGACCGGGGATACGCAGTATTTT
TRBJ2-2 . . TRBV6-5 CASSQTPHTGELFF TGTGCCAGCAGCCAAACTCCCCACACCGGGGAGCTGTTTTTT
TRBJ1-5 . . TRBV20-1 CSASLGSAGQPQHF TGCAGTGCTAGTCTAGGGTCGGCGGGTCAGCCCCAGCATTTT
TRBJ2-1 . . TRBV6-4 CASSALRESEQFF TGTGCCAGCAGTGCCCTCCGAGAGAGTGAGCAGTTCTTC
TRBJ2-2 . . TRBV18 CASSPEGANTGELFF TGTGCCAGCTCACCAGAGGGTGCGAACACCGGGGAGCTGTTTTTT
TRBJ1-5 TRBD1 . TRBV19 CASSTMGQGLNQPQHF TGTGCCAGTAGTACAATGGGACAGGGGCTGAATCAGCCCCAGCATTTT
TRBJ2-1 . . TRBV9 CASSAQGGPRVEQFF TGTGCCAGCAGCGCCCAGGGCGGACCCCGCGTGGAGCAGTTCTTC
TRBJ2-2 . . TRBV19 CASRGHAGELFF TGTGCCAGTCGTGGGCATGCCGGGGAGCTGTTTTTT
TRBJ2-7 . . TRBV7-2 CASSAYRLRYEQYF TGTGCCAGCAGCGCGTACAGGCTACGGTACGAGCAGTACTTC
TRBJ2-5 . . TRBV15 CATSRDRTEKETQYF TGTGCCACCAGCAGAGATCGGACAGAAAAAGAGACCCAGTACTTC
TRBJ1-2 TRBD1 . TRBV6-6 CASSRIPTGSGYTF TGTGCCAGCAGTCGAATACCGACAGGGAGCGGCTACACCTTC
TRBJ2-7 . . TRBV5-1 CASSATAGPPSYEQYF TGCGCCAGCAGCGCGACCGCGGGACCGCCCTCCTACGAGCAGTACTTC
TRBJ1-4 . . TRBV4-1 CASSQDGGKVEKLFF TGCGCCAGCAGCCAAGATGGGGGGAAGGTCGAAAAACTGTTTTTT
TRBJ2-1 TRBD2 . TRBV7-3 CASSSRGTSGYNEQFF TGTGCCAGCAGCTCCCGGGGGACTAGCGGGTACAATGAGCAGTTCTTC
TRBJ1-5 TRBD1 once TRBV4-1 CASSQDRAGGYQPQHF TGCGCCAGCAGCCAAGATAGGGCAGGGGGCTATCAGCCCCAGCATTTT
TRBJ2-2 . . TRBV29-1 CSVVGLASSGELFF TGCAGCGTTGTTGGCCTAGCGTCTTCCGGGGAGCTGTTTTTT
TRBJ2-7 TRBD1 few TRBV29-1 CSVEDLGQGTYYEQYF TGCAGCGTTGAAGATCTAGGACAGGGGACCTATTACGAGCAGTACTTC